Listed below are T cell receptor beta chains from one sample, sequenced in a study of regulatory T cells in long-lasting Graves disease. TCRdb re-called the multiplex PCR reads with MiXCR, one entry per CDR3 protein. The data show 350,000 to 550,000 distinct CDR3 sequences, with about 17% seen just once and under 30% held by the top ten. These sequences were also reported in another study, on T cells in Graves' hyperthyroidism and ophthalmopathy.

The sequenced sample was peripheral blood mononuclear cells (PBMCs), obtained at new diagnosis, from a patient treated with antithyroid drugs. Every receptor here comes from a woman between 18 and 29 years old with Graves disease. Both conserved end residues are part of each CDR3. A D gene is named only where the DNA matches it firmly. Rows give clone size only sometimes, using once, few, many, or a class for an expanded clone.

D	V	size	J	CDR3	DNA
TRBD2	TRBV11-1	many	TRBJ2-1	CASSFFGSGTSGRSTYNEQFF	TGTGCCAGCAGCTTTTTTGGCTCCGGGACTAGCGGGAGAAGCACCTACAATGAGCAGTTCTTC
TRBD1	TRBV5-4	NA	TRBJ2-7	CASSGTGSLYEQYF	TGTGCCAGCAGCGGGACAGGGTCCCTCTACGAGCAGTACTTC
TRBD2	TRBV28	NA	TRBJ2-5	CASSLLAGGSETQYF	TGTGCCAGCAGTTTATTAGCGGGAGGATCTGAGACCCAGTACTTC
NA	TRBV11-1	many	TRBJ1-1	CASSPNSLNTEAFF	TGTGCCAGCAGCCCTAACTCACTGAACACTGAAGCTTTCTTT
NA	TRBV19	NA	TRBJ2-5	CARRARRSLQYF	TGTGCCAGACGGGCCCGACGGAGCCTGCAGTACTTC
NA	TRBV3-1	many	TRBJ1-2	CASSQKSAQSYGYTF	TGTGCCAGCAGCCAGAAGTCCGCACAGTCCTATGGCTACACCTTC
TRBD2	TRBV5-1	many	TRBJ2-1	CASSLEASGGSSYNEQFF	TGCGCCAGCAGCTTGGAGGCTAGCGGGGGAAGCTCCTACAATGAGCAGTTCTTC
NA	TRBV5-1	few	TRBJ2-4	CAGSPGARENIQYF	TGCGCCGGCAGCCCCGGAGCAAGAGAGAACATTCAGTACTTC
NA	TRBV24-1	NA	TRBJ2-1	CATSDSLARSYNEQFF	TGTGCCACCAGTGATTCCCTGGCTAGATCCTACAATGAGCAGTTCTTC
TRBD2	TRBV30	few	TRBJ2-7	CAWRRGASYEQYF	TGTGCCTGGAGGCGGGGGGCCTCCTACGAGCAGTACTTC
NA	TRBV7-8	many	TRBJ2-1	CASSLSGGGPYNEQFF	TGTGCCAGCAGCTTGTCGGGGGGCGGCCCCTACAATGAGCAGTTCTTC
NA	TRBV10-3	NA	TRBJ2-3	CAISEVRGAADTQYF	TGTGCCATCAGTGAGGTCCGGGGGGCCGCAGATACGCAGTATTTT
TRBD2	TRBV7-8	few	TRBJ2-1	CAAGLAGYNEQFF	TGTGCCGCCGGACTAGCGGGATACAATGAGCAGTTCTTC
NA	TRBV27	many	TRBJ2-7	CASTNLGGGSTSGILYEQYF	TGTGCCAGCACCAACCTGGGTGGGGGATCGACCAGCGGAATCCTCTACGAGCAGTACTTC
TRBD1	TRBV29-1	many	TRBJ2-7	CSVSPDRVKNEQYF	TGCAGCGTTTCGCCGGACAGGGTAAAGAACGAGCAGTACTTC
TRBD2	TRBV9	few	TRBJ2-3	CASSVTSGTDTQYF	TGTGCCAGCAGCGTGACTAGCGGCACAGATACGCAGTATTTT
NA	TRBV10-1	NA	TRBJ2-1	CASSGGPSINEQFF	TGCGCCAGCAGTGGTGGTCCTAGCATAAATGAGCAGTTCTTC
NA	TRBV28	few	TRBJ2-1	CASSLRKFAYNEQFF	TGTGCCAGCAGTTTACGAAAGTTCGCCTACAATGAGCAGTTCTTC
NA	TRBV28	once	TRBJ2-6	CASSLPRDGALPGANVLTF	TGTGCCAGCAGTCTGCCCCGGGACGGCGCCCTCCCTGGGGCCAACGTCCTGACTTTC
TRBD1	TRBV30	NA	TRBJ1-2	CAWTRGTEDGYTF	TGTGCCTGGACTAGGGGGACAGAAGATGGCTACACCTTC
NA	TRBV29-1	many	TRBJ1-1	CSVGRVPGRTSGSEAFF	TGCAGCGTTGGCAGGGTACCGGGCCGCACGTCTGGGTCTGAAGCTTTCTTT
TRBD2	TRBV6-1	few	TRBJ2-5	CASSPVAGRETQYF	TGTGCCAGCAGTCCAGTAGCGGGAAGAGAGACCCAGTACTTC
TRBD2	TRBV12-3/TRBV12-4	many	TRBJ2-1	CASRRLARYNEQFF	TGTGCCAGCAGAAGACTAGCGAGGTACAATGAGCAGTTCTTC
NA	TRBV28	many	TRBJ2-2	CASSWGANTGELFF	TGTGCCAGCAGTTGGGGCGCGAACACCGGGGAGCTGTTTTTT
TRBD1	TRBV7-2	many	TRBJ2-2	CASRLGGGRELFF	TGTGCCAGCAGATTAGGGGGCGGAAGGGAGCTGTTTTTT
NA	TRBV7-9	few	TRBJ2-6	CASSPGQAGPSGANVLTF	TGTGCCAGCAGCCCAGGGCAGGCGGGGCCCTCTGGGGCCAACGTCCTGACTTTC
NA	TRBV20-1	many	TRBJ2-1	CSARDPTGRGHNEQFF	TGCAGTGCTAGAGACCCGACAGGGAGGGGACACAATGAGCAGTTCTTC
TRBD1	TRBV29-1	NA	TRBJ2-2	CSASEGAGTGELFF	TGCAGCGCAAGTGAGGGGGCCGGGACCGGGGAGCTGTTTTTT
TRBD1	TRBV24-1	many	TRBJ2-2	CATQGVGPGELFF	TGTGCCACCCAGGGGGTCGGTCCCGGGGAGCTGTTTTTT
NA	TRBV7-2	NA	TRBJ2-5	CASSSLSGETQYF	TGTGCCAGCAGCTCCCTTAGCGGCGAGACCCAGTACTTC
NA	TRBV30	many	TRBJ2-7	CAWGLEALSYEQYF	TGTGCCTGGGGGCTGGAGGCGCTCTCCTACGAGCAGTACTTC
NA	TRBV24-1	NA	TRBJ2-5	CTTSDFQETQYF	TGTACCACCAGTGATTTCCAAGAGACCCAGTACTTC
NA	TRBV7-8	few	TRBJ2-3	CASSYRVTVDTQYF	TGTGCCAGCAGCTACCGGGTGACGGTAGATACGCAGTATTTT
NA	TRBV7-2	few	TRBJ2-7	CASSHKNIYEQYF	TGTGCCAGCAGCCATAAGAATATCTACGAGCAGTACTTC
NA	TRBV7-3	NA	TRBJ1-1	CASSSGAGVGAGTEAFF	TGTGCCAGCAGCTCTGGGGCTGGGGTGGGGGCTGGAACTGAAGCTTTCTTT
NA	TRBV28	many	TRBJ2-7	CASRSGGTTYEQYF	TGTGCCAGCAGGTCAGGGGGGACCACCTACGAGCAGTACTTC
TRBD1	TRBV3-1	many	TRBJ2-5	CASSQGSETGWRETQYF	TGTGCCAGCAGCCAAGGATCAGAGACAGGGTGGAGAGAGACCCAGTACTTC
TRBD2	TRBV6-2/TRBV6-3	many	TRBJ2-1	CASSFASSGIYNEQFF	TGTGCCAGCAGTTTCGCCTCTAGCGGGATTTACAATGAGCAGTTCTTC
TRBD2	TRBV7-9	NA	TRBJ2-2	CASSDRGSSGLNTGELFF	TGTGCCAGCAGCGATAGGGGCTCTAGCGGCCTTAACACCGGGGAGCTGTTTTTT
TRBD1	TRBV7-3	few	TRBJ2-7	CASSQGQGSSYEQYF	TGTGCCAGCAGCCAGGGACAGGGGAGCTCCTACGAGCAGTACTTC